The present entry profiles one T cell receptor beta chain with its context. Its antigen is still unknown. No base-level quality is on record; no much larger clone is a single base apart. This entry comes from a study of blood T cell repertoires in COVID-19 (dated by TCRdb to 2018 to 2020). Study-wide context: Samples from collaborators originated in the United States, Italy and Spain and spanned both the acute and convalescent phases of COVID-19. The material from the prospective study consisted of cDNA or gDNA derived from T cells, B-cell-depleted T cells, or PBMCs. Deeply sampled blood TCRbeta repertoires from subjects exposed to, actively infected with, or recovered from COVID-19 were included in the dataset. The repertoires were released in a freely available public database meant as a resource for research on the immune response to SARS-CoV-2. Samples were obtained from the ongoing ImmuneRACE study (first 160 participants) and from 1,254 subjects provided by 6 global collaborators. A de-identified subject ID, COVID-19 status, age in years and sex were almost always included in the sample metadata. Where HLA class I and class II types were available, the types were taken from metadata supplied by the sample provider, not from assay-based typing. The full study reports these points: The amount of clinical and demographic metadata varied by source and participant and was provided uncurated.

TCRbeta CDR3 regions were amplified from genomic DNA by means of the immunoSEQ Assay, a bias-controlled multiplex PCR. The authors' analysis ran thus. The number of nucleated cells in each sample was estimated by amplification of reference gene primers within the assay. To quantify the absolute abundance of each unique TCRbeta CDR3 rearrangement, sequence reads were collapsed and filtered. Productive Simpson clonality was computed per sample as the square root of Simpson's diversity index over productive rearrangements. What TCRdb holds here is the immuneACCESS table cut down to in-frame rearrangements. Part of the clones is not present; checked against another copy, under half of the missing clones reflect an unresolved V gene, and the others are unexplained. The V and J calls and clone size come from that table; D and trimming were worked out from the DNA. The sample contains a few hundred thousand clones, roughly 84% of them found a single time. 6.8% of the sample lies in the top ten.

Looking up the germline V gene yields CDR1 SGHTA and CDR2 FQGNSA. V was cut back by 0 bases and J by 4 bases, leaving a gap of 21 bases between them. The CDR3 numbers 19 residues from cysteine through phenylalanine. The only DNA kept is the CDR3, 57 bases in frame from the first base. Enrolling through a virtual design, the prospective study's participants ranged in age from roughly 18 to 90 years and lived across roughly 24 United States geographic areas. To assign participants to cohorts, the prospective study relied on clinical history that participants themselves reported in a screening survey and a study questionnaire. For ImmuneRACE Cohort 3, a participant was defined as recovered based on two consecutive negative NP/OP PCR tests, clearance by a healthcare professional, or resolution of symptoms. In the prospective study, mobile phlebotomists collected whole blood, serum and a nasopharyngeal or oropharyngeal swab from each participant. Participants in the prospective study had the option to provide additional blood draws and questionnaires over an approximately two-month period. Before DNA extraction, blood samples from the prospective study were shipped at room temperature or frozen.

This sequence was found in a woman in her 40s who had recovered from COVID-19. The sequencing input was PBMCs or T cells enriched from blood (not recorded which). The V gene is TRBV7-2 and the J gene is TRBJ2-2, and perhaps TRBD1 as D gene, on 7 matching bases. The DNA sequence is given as TGTGCCAGCAGCTTAGCGCGATCCGCGGGACAGTCGAGCACCGGGGAGCTGTTTTTT. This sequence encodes CASSLARSAGQSSTGELFF.